The 6 T cell receptor beta chains presented below share a single source sample, sequenced in a study of blood T cell repertoires in COVID-19. Data came from immunoSEQ multiplex PCR; TCRdb stores just in-frame clones and leaves some out. Of about 200,000 clones listed, 65% to 85% are singletons. The sequenced sample consisted of PBMCs or T cells enriched from blood (not recorded which). These receptors all come from a middle-aged man who had recovered from COVID-19.

This chain joins TRBV30 and TRBJ1-2; the match to TRBD1 covers 10 bases. This CDR3 has 14 residues. From germline, CDR1 is GTSNPN and CDR2 SVGIG (reference sequence). V dropped 4 bases and J dropped 2; count of bases not matched to a gene: 4. CDR3 nucleotide sequence: TGTGCCTGGACGACAGGGGGCGGAAACTATGGCTACACCTTC. It is translated as CAWTTGGGNYGYTF.

The J gene is TRBJ1-1, the V gene TRBV19; D is perhaps TRBD1 (5 bases). The germline V gene encodes CDR1 LNHDA and CDR2 SQIVND (reference sequence). The CDR3 loop spans 14 amino acids. V was cut by 6 bases and J by 4 bases, with 15 bases left in between. The CDR3 region is CASRGPGFGTEAFF. CDR3 in DNA: TGTGCCAGTAGAGGTCCAGGGTTCGGCACTGAAGCTTTCTTT.

This chain connects TRBV29-1 to TRBJ2-5; 9 bases align to TRBD2. V dropped 7 bases and J dropped 4; count of bases not matched to a gene: 13. This CDR3 region has 15 residues. CDR1 and CDR2 (germline): SQVTM, ANQGSEA. The CDR3 DNA reads TGCAGCGCACGGAGAGGCGGGGGGGCCATAGAGACCCAGTACTTC. Translated, it gives CSARRGGGAIETQYF.

This rearrangement joins TRBV7-9 to TRBJ1-1; tentatively, D is TRBD1 (5 bases). Germline V gives CDR1 SEHNR, CDR2 FQNEAQ (reference sequence). Trimming pared 3 bases from V and 6 bases from J, leaving 14 bases between. This CDR3 has 14 amino acids. CDR3 sequence: CASSLGGRTPEAFF. The CDR3 nucleotides read TGTGCCAGCAGCTTGGGGGGTCGTACCCCTGAAGCTTTCTTT.

The CDR3: CSVRGTGGNEKLFF. In DNA, the CDR3 is TGCAGCGTCCGCGGGACAGGGGGTAATGAAAAACTGTTTTTT. The chain carries TRBV29-1 and TRBJ1-4; 11 nucleotides line up with TRBD1. The germline CDR1 and CDR2 sequences are SQVTM and ANQGSEA. Unmatched junction bases numbered 4, after V lost 6 bases and J lost 4 bases. This CDR3 has 14 amino acids.

This rearrangement joins TRBV2 to TRBJ1-2; D might be TRBD1 (6 bases). V lost 4 bases and J lost 6, with 21 bases in between. CDR1 is SNHLY, CDR2 FYNNEI, per germline. This CDR3 is 16 amino acids long. The CDR3 spells CASSASTQGRQNGYTF. The DNA for the CDR3 is TGTGCCAGCAGTGCAAGTACACAGGGACGTCAGAATGGCTACACCTTC. Based on the CDR3 plus reference TRBV2 and TRBJ1-2, the full variable domain is EPEVTQTPSHQVTQMGQEVILRCVPISNHLYFYWYRQILGQKVEFLVSFYNNEISEKSEIFDDQFSVERPDGSNFTLKIRSTKLEDSAMYFCASSASTQGRQNGYTFGSGTRLTVV.